This TCR beta chain was retrieved from a study of response to subunit inactivated influenza vaccine. TCRdb analysed the RT-PCR reads with MiXCR anew, one entry per CDR3 protein. The repertoire has around 150,000 distinct CDR3 sequences, around 9.9% of them found once; the top ten carry 12%. Study-wide results and limits: T cells newly recruited by each seasonal influenza vaccination are few, the authors suggested.

This clonotype was seen at least ten times. Its antigen is still unknown. CDR1 and CDR2 (germline): LGHDT, YNNKEL (reference sequence). The CDR3 has 15 amino acids. J lost 5 bases, V lost 6 bases, and 7 bases had no gene match. This TCR was recovered from a man aged 50 or older who received an inactivated influenza vaccine. The sample was non-naive T cells sorted from PBMCs, taken more than 35 days after vaccination. The gene calls are TRBV3-1 and TRBJ2-1, with 10 bases matching TRBD2. The CDR3 loop reads CASRPTSGVNNEQFF. The DNA for the CDR3 is TGTGCCAGCAGACCCACTAGCGGGGTGAACAATGAGCAGTTCTTC.